This is a list of T cell receptor beta chains from one sample in a study of identical twins. TCRdb redid the calling of the 5' RACE reads with MiXCR, one entry per CDR3 protein. This table holds 1.5 million to 2 million distinct CDR3 sequences, 25% to 35% found once. The specimen was cord blood. Source of these receptors: a newborn girl in good health. Both conserved end residues are part of each CDR3. A D gene is named only where the DNA matches it firmly. Expanded clones get a size class; other rows say once, few or many, or leave the size out.

CDR3 protein	CDR3 DNA	V gene	D gene	clone size	J gene
CANPGTSELDTQYF	TGTGCCAATCCCGGGACTAGCGAATTAGATACGCAGTATTTT	TRBV6-1	TRBD2	few	TRBJ2-3
CASSLGDRLNTEAFF	TGTGCCAGCAGTTTAGGAGACCGACTGAACACTGAAGCTTTCTTT	TRBV12-3/TRBV12-4	-	-	TRBJ1-1
CSASGTGSTDTQYF	TGCAGTGCTAGCGGGACAGGTAGCACAGATACGCAGTATTTT	TRBV20-1	TRBD1	many	TRBJ2-3
CSARGEGDTQYF	TGCAGTGCTAGAGGCGAAGGGGATACGCAGTATTTT	TRBV20-1	-	few	TRBJ2-3
CASSLVPREAKNIQYF	TGTGCCAGCAGCTTAGTTCCTCGGGAAGCCAAAAACATTCAGTACTTC	TRBV7-2	-	few	TRBJ2-4
CASSLGRGSAKNIQYF	TGTGCCAGCAGTTTAGGCAGGGGCAGTGCCAAAAACATTCAGTACTTC	TRBV28	-	-	TRBJ2-4
CSAREWRAKNIQYF	TGCAGTGCTAGAGAATGGAGGGCCAAAAACATTCAGTACTTC	TRBV20-1	-	-	TRBJ2-4
CSARPGQGETQYF	TGCAGCGCCCGGCCGGGACAGGGGGAGACCCAGTACTTC	TRBV29-1	TRBD1	few	TRBJ2-5
CASSHGGPMNTEAFF	TGCGCCAGCAGCCATGGAGGGCCCATGAACACTGAAGCTTTCTTT	TRBV4-1	-	-	TRBJ1-1
CASSYWGQGYTF	TGTGCCAGCAGCTATTGGGGACAGGGCTACACCTTC	TRBV11-2	TRBD1	few	TRBJ1-2
CASSPEGLASYNEQFF	TGTGCCAGCAGTCCAGAGGGACTAGCCAGCTACAATGAGCAGTTCTTC	TRBV12-3/TRBV12-4	TRBD2	many	TRBJ2-1
CASTQRVLAGIYNEQFF	TGTGCCAGCACCCAGCGTGTACTAGCGGGGATATACAATGAGCAGTTCTTC	TRBV5-5	TRBD2	few	TRBJ2-1
CASSQDHPLSSYNEQFF	TGCGCCAGCAGCCAAGATCATCCACTTAGCTCCTACAATGAGCAGTTCTTC	TRBV4-1	-	few	TRBJ2-1
CASSQDGTLYNEQFF	TGTGCCAGCAGCCAAGACGGGACTCTCTACAATGAGCAGTTCTTC	TRBV4-2	-	few	TRBJ2-1
CASSQDRSVNEQFF	TGCGCCAGCAGCCAAGATCGCAGCGTGAATGAGCAGTTCTTC	TRBV4-1	-	many	TRBJ2-1
CASSPLGKSNQPQHF	TGTGCCAGCTCACCACTCGGGAAAAGCAATCAGCCCCAGCATTTT	TRBV18	-	few	TRBJ1-5
CASSFLGGASTGELFF	TGTGCCAGCAGTTTCTTAGGGGGCGCGAGCACCGGGGAGCTGTTTTTT	TRBV6-5	TRBD1	few	TRBJ2-2
CASGTYNYGYTF	TGCGCCAGCGGCACCTATAACTATGGCTACACCTTC	TRBV5-1	-	few	TRBJ1-2
CAWSAGQIYGYTF	TGTGCCTGGAGTGCAGGACAGATCTATGGCTACACCTTC	TRBV30	-	-	TRBJ1-2
CASSPGGVSETQYF	TGTGCCAGCTCACCAGGGGGAGTGAGCGAGACCCAGTACTTC	TRBV18	-	few	TRBJ2-5
CASSWRGTGDAEAFF	TGCGCCAGCAGCTGGAGGGGGACAGGCGACGCTGAAGCTTTCTTT	TRBV5-1	TRBD1	few	TRBJ1-1
CSARDRGQTRDYGYTF	TGCAGTGCTAGAGATAGGGGGCAGACGAGGGACTATGGCTACACCTTC	TRBV20-1	TRBD1	few	TRBJ1-2
CASTKGPSYNEQFF	TGTGCCAGTACCAAGGGACCTTCCTACAATGAGCAGTTCTTC	TRBV19	-	once	TRBJ2-1
CASSYFQGGTDTQYF	TGTGCCAGCAGTTACTTCCAGGGGGGCACAGATACGCAGTATTTT	TRBV6-6	TRBD1	-	TRBJ2-3
CASSPPEASGSFSNEQFF	TGCGCCAGCAGCCCCCCTGAGGCTAGCGGGAGTTTCAGCAATGAGCAGTTCTTC	TRBV4-1	TRBD2	few	TRBJ2-1
CASSRIQGAVNQPQHF	TGTGCCAGCAGTCGAATACAGGGGGCAGTCAATCAGCCCCAGCATTTT	TRBV12-3/TRBV12-4	TRBD1	few	TRBJ1-5
CASSTPQGLKETQYF	TGTGCCAGCAGTACCCCGCAGGGTCTGAAAGAGACCCAGTACTTC	TRBV12-3/TRBV12-4	-	-	TRBJ2-5
CASSQETSSYNEQFF	TGTGCCAGCAGCCAGGAGACTAGTTCCTACAATGAGCAGTTCTTC	TRBV7-2	-	many	TRBJ2-1
CASSLALYQETQYF	TGCGCCAGCAGCTTGGCCTTGTACCAAGAGACCCAGTACTTC	TRBV5-1	-	many	TRBJ2-5
CASSVRGFHTDTQYF	TGTGCCAGCAGCGTAAGGGGATTCCACACAGATACGCAGTATTTT	TRBV9	-	-	TRBJ2-3
CASSLVYGTSTDTQYF	TGTGCCAGCAGCTTGGTGTACGGGACCAGCACAGATACGCAGTATTTT	TRBV5-4	-	-	TRBJ2-3
CASKLDGGELFF	TGTGCCAGCAAGCTCGACGGCGGGGAGCTGTTTTTT	TRBV11-3	-	-	TRBJ2-2
CASSLDRVIYSNQPQHF	TGTGCCAGCAGTTTGGACAGGGTGATCTATAGCAATCAGCCCCAGCATTTT	TRBV2	TRBD1	few	TRBJ1-5
CASSSPDSQPYGYTF	TGTGCCAGCAGTTCCCCGGACAGTCAACCCTATGGCTACACCTTC	TRBV6-6	-	-	TRBJ1-2
CASSKTVVEQFF	TGTGCCAGCAGCAAGACAGTAGTTGAGCAGTTCTTC	TRBV12-3/TRBV12-4	-	-	TRBJ2-1
CASSPGLLGYGYTF	TGTGCCAGCAGCCCAGGGTTATTGGGCTATGGCTACACCTTC	TRBV3-1	-	-	TRBJ1-2
CASSFSGEIRTYEQYF	TGTGCCAGCAGTTTTTCTGGGGAAATCAGAACCTACGAGCAGTACTTC	TRBV28	-	-	TRBJ2-7
CAISELTNYGYTF	TGTGCCATCAGTGAGTTAACTAACTATGGCTACACCTTC	TRBV10-3	-	many	TRBJ1-2
CASSEPPEEQYF	TGCGCCAGCAGTGAGCCCCCTGAGGAGCAGTACTTC	TRBV10-2	-	-	TRBJ2-7
CASSLPSGKVETDTQYF	TGCGCCAGCAGCTTACCTAGCGGGAAGGTTGAGACAGATACGCAGTATTTT	TRBV5-1	TRBD2	-	TRBJ2-3